The rows below give T cell receptor beta chains drawn from one sample of a study of blood T cell repertoires in COVID-19. Repertoires were generated with immunoSEQ multiplex PCR, while TCRdb's copy carries only in-frame clones and drops some. The sample lists fewer than 400,000 clones, around 84% occurring once. Sequencing was done on a sample of peripheral blood. These receptors came from a human donor in a cohort sampled during active COVID-19. Each CDR3 is given with its conserved first and last residue. D genes are given only for firm matches. A clone size is listed for some rows: how often the clone was seen (once, few, many), or a class if it is expanded.

d_gene | len | abundance | v_gene | CDR3aa
- | 16 | many | TRBV4-1 | CASSQGQINSGNTIYF
TRBD1 | 14 | few | TRBV7-8 | CASSSRDSAGPQHF
TRBD1 | 16 | few | TRBV19 | CASSPHPGQGTDTQYF
- | 15 | - | TRBV5-1 | CASSLPDSAGYGYTF
TRBD1 | 19 | few | TRBV5-1 | CASSLAPTDRERLNTEAFF
TRBD1 | 15 | - | TRBV30 | CAWSPGQGVTDTQYF
- | 14 | - | TRBV5-6 | CASSLGLEPNIQYF
- | 17 | - | TRBV7-2 | CASPLRGQGISGNTIYF
TRBD1 | 12 | - | TRBV4-2 | CASSLTGDTQYF
- | 10 | - | TRBV28 | CVTGRDLAFF
TRBD2 | 14 | - | TRBV18 | CASSPSGGVYEQYF
- | 14 | - | TRBV5-6 | CASGGTESTDTQYF
- | 15 | - | TRBV2 | CASSTRGISSYEQYF
- | 15 | - | TRBV18 | CASSPLGERVTEAFF
TRBD2 | 18 | - | TRBV27 | CASSFVGGSGGPTDTQYF
- | 14 | - | TRBV7-9 | CASSLGQSNYGYTF
- | 14 | - | TRBV7-9 | CASSLGRRSSGYTF
- | 16 | - | TRBV9 | CASSSLGQGITDTQYF
- | 13 | - | TRBV9 | CASSAGSDTEAFF
TRBD2 | 15 | - | TRBV5-1 | CASNPQGLAGDGQFF
TRBD2 | 15 | - | TRBV6-5 | CASRTGLAGQYEQYF
TRBD2 | 15 | - | TRBV3-1/TRBV3-2 | CASSQGTSGDNEQFF
- | 13 | - | TRBV9 | CASSVAGAYGYTF
TRBD1 | 17 | - | TRBV7-9 | CASSQDLTGSGNQPQHF
TRBD2 | 15 | - | TRBV27 | CASSLSGSSYNEQFF
- | 14 | - | TRBV5-6 | CASSLYVGAGGYTF